This is a list of T cell receptor beta chains from one sample in a study of T-cell reconstitution after alpha-beta-depleted transplantation in children. Using its own MiXCR run on the PCR reads, TCRdb lists one record per CDR3 protein. The data contain 150,000 to 200,000 distinct CDR3 sequences, roughly 6.3% of them singletons. Material: PBMCs, obtained before TCRalphabeta/CD19-depleted stem cell transplant. The source is a girl less than two years old with combined immunodeficiency, due to receive a stem cell transplant. CDR3s include the opening cysteine and the closing phenylalanine or tryptophan. D genes are given only for firm matches. Clone size is not always given. Where it is, it says once, few, many or a class for expanded clones.

v_gene	abundance	d_gene	j_gene	len	CDR3aa	CDR3nt
TRBV5-6	many	TRBD2	TRBJ2-1	19	CASSLSIRLAGGPANEQFF	TGTGCCAGCAGCTTGTCGATTCGGCTAGCGGGGGGGCCGGCAAATGAGCAGTTCTTC
TRBV6-6	many	-	TRBJ2-1	11	CASSASNEQFF	TGTGCCAGCAGTGCTAGCAATGAGCAGTTCTTC
TRBV7-9	many	-	TRBJ2-5	17	CASSLAKDRDLQETQYF	TGTGCCAGCAGCTTAGCGAAAGACAGGGACTTACAAGAGACCCAGTACTTC
TRBV20-1	many	TRBD2	TRBJ2-7	14	CSAGTSGRVYEQYF	TGCAGTGCCGGGACTAGCGGGAGGGTTTACGAGCAGTACTTC
TRBV18	few	-	TRBJ1-1	12	CASSPYGPEAFF	TGTGCCAGCTCACCATATGGGCCTGAAGCTTTCTTT
TRBV7-2	many	-	TRBJ2-3	12	CASSLPADTQYF	TGTGCCAGCAGCTTACCCGCAGATACGCAGTATTTT
TRBV2	-	TRBD2	TRBJ2-1	18	CASSSGTSGSGSYNEQFF	TGTGCCAGCAGTTCCGGGACTAGCGGGAGCGGCTCCTACAATGAGCAGTTCTTC
TRBV7-2	many	TRBD2	TRBJ2-3	16	CASSLGGGGTTDTQYF	TGTGCCAGCAGCTTAGGTGGCGGGGGGACAACAGATACGCAGTATTTT
TRBV11-2	many	TRBD2	TRBJ2-3	16	CASSLGGLAETDTQYF	TGTGCCAGCAGCTTAGGGGGACTAGCGGAAACAGATACGCAGTATTTT
TRBV28	-	-	TRBJ2-7	17	CASSLSTGLPVGIEQYF	TGTGCCAGCAGCCTCTCGACAGGCCTGCCGGTAGGAATTGAGCAGTACTTC
TRBV20-1	-	TRBD2	TRBJ2-7	14	CSADGLAASYEQYF	TGCAGTGCAGACGGACTAGCTGCGTCCTACGAGCAGTACTTC
TRBV7-2	few	TRBD2	TRBJ2-7	15	CASSSGLATYYEQYF	TGTGCCAGCAGCTCGGGACTAGCGACCTACTACGAGCAGTACTTC
TRBV25-1	few	-	TRBJ2-1	12	CASSESYGHQFF	TGTGCCAGCAGTGAATCATACGGTCACCAGTTCTTC
TRBV12-3/TRBV12-4	many	TRBD2	TRBJ2-7	15	CASSYGTSGPYEQYF	TGTGCCAGCAGCTATGGGACTAGCGGTCCCTACGAGCAGTACTTC
TRBV29-1	many	-	TRBJ2-3	10	CSVEDYTQYF	TGCAGCGTTGAGGATTATACGCAGTATTTT
TRBV7-9	many	-	TRBJ2-3	15	CASSHIQDFTDTQYF	TGTGCCAGCAGCCATATCCAGGACTTCACAGATACGCAGTATTTT
TRBV7-2	many	TRBD1	TRBJ1-2	16	CASSFLTGVLDYGYTF	TGTGCCAGCAGCTTTCTGACAGGGGTTCTTGACTATGGCTACACCTTC
TRBV20-1	many	-	TRBJ2-7	17	CSARDLGGLGGQYEQYF	TGCAGTGCTAGAGATCTAGGAGGGCTAGGAGGGCAATACGAGCAGTACTTC
TRBV19	few	-	TRBJ1-5	16	CASSWYGAGKIQSQHF	TGTGCCAGTAGTTGGTATGGGGCCGGCAAAATTCAGAGCCAGCATTTT
TRBV19	many	-	TRBJ2-1	13	CASSMIAGNEQFF	TGTGCCAGTAGTATGATCGCGGGAAATGAGCAGTTCTTC
TRBV18	few	TRBD1	TRBJ1-1	13	CASSPFRGTEAFF	TGTGCCAGCTCACCATTCAGGGGGACTGAAGCTTTCTTT
TRBV28	many	-	TRBJ1-4	18	CASSFNPGLKWNNEKLFF	TGTGCCAGCAGTTTCAATCCGGGCCTCAAGTGGAATAATGAAAAACTGTTTTTT
TRBV9	many	TRBD2	TRBJ2-1	14	CASSVGLAGYEQFF	TGTGCCAGCAGCGTAGGGCTAGCGGGATATGAGCAGTTCTTC
TRBV14	many	-	TRBJ1-6	14	CASSQLLSRSPLHF	TGTGCCAGCAGCCAACTTCTCTCGCGATCACCCCTCCACTTT
TRBV29-1	many	-	TRBJ2-3	14	CSARYIQVTDTQYF	TGCAGCGCCCGTTATATCCAAGTCACAGATACGCAGTATTTT
TRBV13	many	TRBD2	TRBJ2-3	16	CASSSKQREGSDTQYF	TGTGCCAGCAGCTCAAAGCAGCGGGAGGGTTCGGATACGCAGTATTTT
TRBV12-3/TRBV12-4	many	TRBD2	TRBJ2-1	13	CASRGTSGGEQFF	TGTGCCAGCAGGGGGACTAGCGGAGGTGAGCAGTTCTTC
TRBV6-5	many	-	TRBJ1-4	9	CASSYGGFF	TGTGCCAGCAGTTATGGTGGGTTTTTT
TRBV4-2	-	-	TRBJ2-1	12	CASSYGVGEQFF	TGTGCCAGCAGCTATGGGGTGGGTGAGCAGTTCTTC
TRBV20-1	many	-	TRBJ2-1	12	CSAKTWANEQFF	TGCAGTGCCAAGACATGGGCCAATGAGCAGTTCTTC
TRBV29-1	-	-	TRBJ2-3	17	CSVVLEGMGHTTDTQYF	TGCAGCGTTGTATTGGAGGGAATGGGACACACCACAGATACGCAGTATTTT
TRBV18	-	-	TRBJ1-2	14	CASSPSQGGGGYTF	TGTGCCAGCTCACCATCACAGGGAGGTGGTGGCTACACCTTC
TRBV11-3	many	TRBD1	TRBJ1-5	21	CASSLVPTMSSGTGEDQPQHF	TGTGCCAGCAGCTTAGTCCCCACCATGAGTTCCGGGACAGGAGAGGATCAGCCCCAGCATTTT
TRBV11-3	few	-	TRBJ2-7	14	CASSRAGLTYEQYF	TGTGCCAGCAGCCGTGCAGGCCTGACCTACGAGCAGTACTTC
TRBV7-9	many	-	TRBJ2-7	14	CASSLQGISYEQYF	TGTGCCAGCAGCTTACAGGGGATCTCCTACGAGCAGTACTTC
TRBV6-5	few	-	TRBJ2-7	16	CASSYSIPFLTYEQYF	TGTGCCAGCAGTTACTCGATCCCCTTCCTCACCTACGAGCAGTACTTC
TRBV7-3	-	-	TRBJ2-3	16	CASSRLGSGLGNTQYF	TGTGCCAGCAGCCGCCTTGGGTCCGGGCTGGGGAATACGCAGTATTTT
TRBV4-2	many	TRBD1	TRBJ2-1	18	CASSQRRIPGTGDDEQFF	TGTGCCAGCAGCCAGCGACGGATCCCCGGGACAGGTGACGATGAGCAGTTCTTC
TRBV4-3	-	-	TRBJ2-1	14	CASSQTPRWNEQFF	TGCGCCAGCAGCCAAACCCCCCGGTGGAATGAGCAGTTCTTC
TRBV29-1	many	-	TRBJ2-7	14	CSVHGGGAGYEQYF	TGCAGCGTCCACGGGGGCGGCGCTGGCTACGAGCAGTACTTC
TRBV29-1	many	TRBD1	TRBJ1-2	13	CSVDRNSNYGYTF	TGCAGCGTGGACAGGAACTCTAACTATGGCTACACCTTC
TRBV20-1	many	TRBD2	TRBJ2-5	12	CSSGLAGETQYF	TGCAGTTCGGGACTAGCGGGAGAGACCCAGTACTTC
TRBV7-9	many	-	TRBJ2-1	14	CASSLTVWGGEQFF	TGTGCCAGCAGCTTAACGGTCTGGGGCGGTGAGCAGTTCTTC
TRBV6-2/TRBV6-3	many	TRBD2	TRBJ2-1	18	CASSYDGLAGGSYNEQFF	TGTGCCAGCAGTTACGACGGACTAGCGGGAGGCTCCTACAATGAGCAGTTCTTC
TRBV28	-	-	TRBJ1-4	18	CASSYGTMRDATNEKLFF	TGTGCCAGCAGTTATGGGACTATGAGAGATGCAACTAATGAAAAACTGTTTTTT
TRBV7-9	many	-	TRBJ2-7	15	CASSPSGSGLYEQYF	TGTGCCAGCAGCCCTAGTGGTAGCGGCCTCTACGAGCAGTACTTC
TRBV5-1	-	-	TRBJ2-6	14	CASSQGTGANVLTF	TGCGCCAGCAGCCAGGGCACCGGGGCCAACGTCCTGACTTTC
TRBV11-1	many	-	TRBJ1-6	18	CASSLVFTGTRSYSPLHF	TGTGCCAGCAGCTTAGTATTCACCGGGACAAGGTCATATTCACCCCTCCACTTT
TRBV7-2	many	-	TRBJ1-5	14	CASSFWGPKQPQHF	TGTGCCAGCAGCTTTTGGGGGCCCAAGCAGCCCCAGCATTTT
TRBV20-1	many	TRBD1	TRBJ2-7	13	CSASLDRGYEQYF	TGCAGTGCTAGTTTGGACAGGGGGTACGAGCAGTACTTC
TRBV6-2/TRBV6-3	-	-	TRBJ2-2	12	CASTERTGELFF	TGTGCCAGCACAGAGCGGACCGGGGAGCTGTTTTTT
TRBV5-6	many	-	TRBJ2-7	15	CASSLWVSTTYEQYF	TGTGCCAGCAGCTTGTGGGTCTCTACTACCTACGAGCAGTACTTC
TRBV2	many	-	TRBJ2-2	12	CASRREAGELFF	TGTGCCAGCAGAAGGGAAGCCGGGGAGCTGTTTTTT
TRBV7-9	-	-	TRBJ2-7	13	CASSPGMIYEQYF	TGTGCCAGCAGCCCGGGGATGATCTATGAGCAGTACTTC
TRBV29-1	many	-	TRBJ1-1	13	CSVIRAGNTEAFF	TGCAGCGTAATTCGGGCTGGGAACACTGAAGCTTTCTTT